This T cell receptor beta chain is from a study of blood T cell repertoires in COVID-19. This clone was detected only a few times. Data came from immunoSEQ multiplex PCR; TCRdb stores just in-frame clones and leaves some out. Of about 210,000 clones detected, 70% to 90% appear once; the ten largest clones hold about 5%. CDR3 length: 14 amino acids. Germline CDR1 SGHDN, CDR2 FVKESK. V was pared by 4 bases and J by 9 bases, with 18 bases between. The rearrangement links TRBV14 to TRBJ2-5; D possibly corresponds to TRBD2 (7 bases). This TCR was sampled from a woman of 80 years or more with acute or convalescent COVID-19. Sequences were obtained from peripheral blood. Here the CDR3 reads CASSRGGAPWAQYF. The DNA for the CDR3 is TGTGCCAGCAGCCGTGGGGGGGCGCCTTGGGCCCAGTACTTC.